The 5 T cell receptor beta chains presented below share a single source sample, sequenced in a study of shared clonotypes between healthy human individuals. Clones were sequenced by immunoSEQ multiplex PCR, and TCRdb holds only the in-frame ones, with some missing. The table has more than 2 million clones, nearly 97% seen once. The sequenced sample consisted of naive CD4+ T cells sorted from blood. Subset indicated: CD45RA+ positively selected. Receptor source: a man in his late teens or twenties in good health.

The V gene is TRBV5-4, the J gene TRBJ1-2; D might be TRBD1 (5 bases). The CDR3 is 14 residues long. Trimming stripped 2 bases from V and 10 bases from J, with 18 bases between. Per germline, CDR1 SGHNT and CDR2 YYREEE (reference sequence). CDR3 DNA: TGTGCCAGCAGCTTCACCGGGACCACAGGAGTCTACACCTTC. Translation: CASSFTGTTGVYTF.

Turning to this clone: Different DNA sequences within this sample yield the same CDR3. The V call is TRBV5-1, the J call TRBJ2-3; TRBD2 aligns across 10 bases. The CDR3 totals 16 residues. The germline gives CDR1 SGHRS, CDR2 YFSETQ. V gave up 2 bases and J gave up 0 bases; unmatched junction bases: 3. CDR3 sequence reads: CASSLRTSGSTDTQYF. CDR3 coding DNA: TGCGCCAGCAGCTTACGGACTAGCGGTAGCACAGATACGCAGTATTTT. The full variable domain, its missing parts supplied by reference TRBV5-1 and TRBJ2-3, is KAGVTQTPRYLIKTRGQQVTLSCSPISGHRSVSWYQQTPGQGLQFLFEYFSETQRNKGNFPGRFSGRQFSNSRSEMNVSTLELGDSALYLCASSLRTSGSTDTQYFGPGTRLTVL.

V is TRBV28 and J is TRBJ2-7; 9 bases agree with TRBD1. The V gene's germline CDR1 is MDHEN and CDR2 SYDVKM. V dropped 0 bases and J dropped 2; count of bases not matched to a gene: 2. The CDR3 covers 15 residues. The CDR3 nucleotides are TGTGCCAGCAGTTTATGGGGGACAGGGACCTACGAGCAGTACTTC. Amino acid sequence: CASSLWGTGTYEQYF.

This rearrangement joins TRBV2 to TRBJ2-3; D ambiguous. The CDR3 contains 13 residues. With 8 bases removed from V and 0 bases from J, the gap between germline ends came to 9 bases. The germline gives CDR1 SNHLY, CDR2 FYNNEI. In nucleotides, the CDR3 is TGTGCCAGCCGAGGAACTAGCACAGATACGCAGTATTTT. It is translated as CASRGTSTDTQYF.

The V and J genes are TRBV30 and TRBJ2-4, with D uncertain. The germline gives CDR1 GTSNPN, CDR2 SVGIG (reference sequence). V lost 4 bases to trimming and J lost 0 bases, with 10 bases between them. The CDR3 runs 14 residues. CDR3 nucleotides: TGTGCCTGGATACCTGACCTAGCCAAAAACATTCAGTACTTC. Its translation: CAWIPDLAKNIQYF. Full variable domain (outside the CDR3, taken from reference TRBV30 and TRBJ2-4): SQTIHQWPATLVQPVGSPLSLECTVEGTSNPNLYWYRQAAGRGLQLLFYSVGIGQISSEVPQNLSASRPQDRQFILSSKKLLLSDSGFYLCAWIPDLAKNIQYFGAGTRLSVL.